The 32 T cell receptor beta chains given below trace back to one sample, sequenced in a study of T cells after yellow fever vaccination (dated by TCRdb to 2018 to 2020). The protocol used for the library was 5' RACE. These reads were obtained on an Illumina HiSeq 2500. TCRdb's own reprocessing of the public reads used fastp at Q25 and MiXCR and kept productive beta chains. A single entry per CDR3 protein holds the most common genes and DNA from its merged rows. This sample gives a few hundred thousand distinct CDR3 sequences in total; under 14% of them show up just once. The top ten clonotypes cover roughly 18% of the sample. Explained via the paper, the treatment or condition label denotes: live attenuated yellow fever vaccine strain. The source was PBMCs, collected on the day of the first yellow fever vaccination. These receptors originate from a man aged 18 to 29 who received the YFV17D yellow fever vaccine.

This clonotype was detected once. Being one base from a much bigger clone, this may be a read error. The chain has TRBV14 and TRBJ2-1; 9 nucleotides line up with TRBD2. J lost 11 bases, V lost 5 bases, and 10 bases had no gene match. CDR1 is SGHDN and CDR2 is FVKESK in the germline V gene. The CDR3 covers 14 residues. CDR3 in amino acids: CASSKTSGWDKQFF. DNA for the CDR3: TGTGCCAGCAGCAAGACTAGCGGTTGGGATAAGCAGTTCTTC.

The chain couples TRBV1 to TRBJ2-7; the DNA was not compared with TRBD1, the D call given in the table. TRBV1 is recorded as a pseudogene. This CDR3 has 15 residues. CDR3 DNA: TGCACCAGCAGCCAAGACAGGGACAGGGCCTACGAGCAGTACTTC. Translating it yields CTSSQDRDRAYEQYF.

This chain joins TRBV20-1 and TRBJ2-3, with 8 bases fitting TRBD1. This CDR3 contains 13 residues. Germline-derived CDR1 and CDR2 are DFQATT and SNEGSKA (reference sequence). Trimming at V came to 2 bases and at J to 4 bases, leaving 2 bases not matched to a gene. The CDR3 DNA reads as TGCAGTGCTAGACCACAGGGGGCAGATACGCAGTATTTT. Encoded protein: CSARPQGADTQYF.

This clonotype came up many times. The rearrangement joins TRBV12-3 or TRBV12-4 to TRBJ1-4; 8 bases map to TRBD1. The CDR3 length is 14 residues. The V and J ends lost 7 bases and 7 bases, in that order; junction bases with no gene match: 8. The CDR3 region has the DNA TGTGCCAGCACCCCCACAGGGGGGGCTGAAAAACTGTTTTTT. Translating it yields CASTPTGGAEKLFF.

This clonotype was seen only a few times. For the CDR3, the DNA is TGTGCCAGCAGCTGGGAATCGTGGGACAGGGGGCCCTATGGCTACACCTTC. Translating it yields CASSWESWDRGPYGYTF. The J gene is TRBJ1-2, the V gene TRBV5-6; TRBD1 matches at 12 bases. CDR1 is SGHDT and CDR2 is YYEEEE in the germline V gene. J lost 4 bases, V lost 3 bases, and 10 bases had no gene match. This CDR3 region has 17 residues.

The CDR3: CAADTGSGNQPQHF. The CDR3 DNA sequence: TGTGCCGCGGATACAGGGTCGGGCAATCAGCCCCAGCATTTT. The V and J genes are TRBV6-2 or TRBV6-3 and TRBJ1-5; possible D gene TRBD1, 6 bases. Germline CDR1 is MNHEY and CDR2 is SVGEGT. The CDR3 length is 14 residues. With 11 bases removed from V and 2 bases from J, the gap between germline ends came to 16 bases.

The chain has TRBV7-6 and TRBJ2-3; D is possibly TRBD1 (6 bases). There are 15 residues in the CDR3. Trimming cost V 2 bases and J 1 base, with 10 bases left between them. Germline CDR1 SGHVS, CDR2 FNYEAQ. CDR3 amino acids: CASSLTGKGTDTQYF. CDR3 in DNA: TGTGCCAGCAGCTTAACAGGGAAGGGCACAGATACGCAGTATTTT.

The chain carries TRBV5-1 and TRBJ2-5, with TRBD1 matching 8 bases. From germline, CDR1 is SGHRS and CDR2 YFSETQ. J was trimmed by 3 bases and V by 1 base; bases with no gene match: 5. This CDR3 comprises 15 residues. This CDR3 is CASSLWQGAEETQYF. The CDR3 region has the DNA TGCGCCAGCAGCTTGTGGCAGGGGGCTGAAGAGACCCAGTACTTC. Drawing the rest from reference TRBV5-1 and TRBJ2-5, the complete variable domain is KAGVTQTPRYLIKTRGQQVTLSCSPISGHRSVSWYQQTPGQGLQFLFEYFSETQRNKGNFPGRFSGRQFSNSRSEMNVSTLELGDSALYLCASSLWQGAEETQYFGPGTRLLVL.

This clonotype occurred once. The rearrangement uses TRBV6-2 or TRBV6-3 and TRBJ2-5; D might be TRBD1 (5 bases). This CDR3 has 15 residues. CDR1 is MNHEY, CDR2 SVGEGT, per germline. V was shortened by 3 bases and J by 5 bases, with 16 bases between the two germline ends. CDR3 sequence (DNA): TGTGCCAGCAGTTATCTGTCAGGGTATCAGGAGACCCAGTACTTC. This translates into CASSYLSGYQETQYF.

The chain links TRBV12-3 or TRBV12-4 to TRBJ1-1; D ambiguous. The CDR3 consists of 14 residues. The V end lost 5 bases, the J end lost 3 bases, and 13 bases lay between the germline ends. The CDR3 DNA reads TGTGCCAGCAGTCTGGACCGGGCCCACACTGAAGCTTTCTTT. This encodes CASSLDRAHTEAFF.

This clonotype has more than one count but fewer than ten. This chain uses TRBV3-1 with TRBJ2-1; D may be TRBD2 (6 bases). From germline, CDR1 is LGHDT and CDR2 YNNKEL (reference sequence). Trimming left V 6 bases short and J 3 bases short, with 12 bases between. CDR3 length equals 14 residues. The chain's CDR3 is CASRATSLYNEQFF. The CDR3 DNA sequence: TGTGCCAGCAGAGCTACTAGCCTCTACAATGAGCAGTTCTTC.

The rearrangement joins TRBV12-3 or TRBV12-4 to TRBJ2-7, with D perhaps matching TRBD2 (5 bases). V gave up 2 bases and J gave up 0 bases, with 11 bases separating them. The CDR3 runs 15 residues. CDR3 residues: CASSLRRTSSYEQYF. CDR3 in DNA: TGTGCCAGCAGTTTACGGCGGACTTCCTCCTACGAGCAGTACTTC.

V and J are TRBV6-5 and TRBJ1-2; tentatively, D is TRBD1 (6 bases). The V end lost 0 bases, the J end lost 7 bases, and 21 bases lay between the germline ends. The germline CDR1 and CDR2 sequences are MNHEY and SVGAGI. The CDR3 totals 17 residues. The CDR3 spells CASSYSSGRGFRAGYTF. As DNA, the CDR3 is TGTGCCAGCAGTTACTCGAGCGGCAGGGGCTTCCGGGCTGGCTACACCTTC.

This clonotype was counted a few times. The chain uses TRBV5-6 and TRBJ2-3; the match to TRBD1 covers 9 bases. The length of the CDR3 is 16 residues. The germline V gene has CDR1 SGHDT and CDR2 YYEEEE. Trimming removed 2 bases from V and 8 bases from J; junction bases left unmatched: 12. The CDR3 region is CASSFMMDRGVGTQYF. CDR3 nucleotides: TGTGCCAGCAGCTTTATGATGGACAGGGGTGTGGGTACGCAGTATTTT.

This clonotype was counted ten times or more. The chain combines TRBV27 with TRBJ1-2; 11 bases are shared with TRBD1. The CDR3 is made up of 15 amino acids. V lost 0 bases to trimming and J lost 4 bases; unmatched junction nucleotides: 1. The germline V gene encodes CDR1 MNHEY and CDR2 SMNVEV (reference sequence). The CDR3 region is CASSLSGTGGYGYTF. As DNA, the CDR3 is TGTGCCAGCAGTTTATCCGGGACAGGGGGCTATGGCTACACCTTC.

This clonotype was counted only a few times. V gene TRBV18 combines with J gene TRBJ2-1, with D unclear. CDR3 size: 17 residues. Trimming shortened V by 3 bases and J by 0 bases, and 15 bases separated the two germline ends. The V gene's germline CDR1 is KGHSH and CDR2 LQKENI. The CDR3 sequence is CASSPVLGGSSYNEQFF. The CDR3 bases are TGTGCCAGCTCACCTGTCTTAGGTGGCAGCTCCTACAATGAGCAGTTCTTC.

The rearrangement links TRBV19 to TRBJ1-5; TRBD1 aligns across 11 bases. This CDR3 region has 13 residues. Germline V gives CDR1 LNHDA, CDR2 SQIVND (reference sequence). The ends lost 6 bases at V and 6 bases at J; junction bases unmatched: 1. CDR3 nucleotides: TGTGCCAGTAGGGGGACAGGGGGTCAGCCCCAGCATTTT. Translating it yields CASRGTGGQPQHF.

The genes are TRBV7-6 and TRBJ2-1, with D tentatively TRBD2 (5 bases). V shed 2 bases and J shed 6 bases, with 17 bases lying between them. Germline assignment: CDR1 SGHVS and CDR2 FNYEAQ. This CDR3 comprises 16 residues. The chain's CDR3 is CASSLSPSTTANEQFF. For the CDR3, the DNA is TGTGCCAGCAGCTTAAGTCCCTCGACTACAGCCAATGAGCAGTTCTTC. Together with reference TRBV7-6 and TRBJ2-1, the CDR3 gives the full variable domain: GAGVSQSPRYKVTKRGQDVALRCDPISGHVSLYWYRQALGQGPEFLTYFNYEAQQDKSGLPNDRFSAERPEGSISTLTIQRTEQRDSAMYRCASSLSPSTTANEQFFGPGTRLTVL.

This chain uses TRBV4-1 with TRBJ1-1; TRBD1 might be the D (5 bases). V was cut by 5 bases and J by 0 bases, with 13 bases left in between. Germline V gene data show CDR1 as MGHRA and CDR2 as YSYEKL. The CDR3 spans 15 residues. The CDR3 reads CASSLQQEMNTEAFF. The CDR3, as DNA: TGCGCCAGCAGCTTACAACAGGAGATGAACACTGAAGCTTTCTTT.

This sequence joins TRBV7-9 and TRBJ1-1; no definite D call. Germline CDR1 SEHNR, CDR2 FQNEAQ (reference sequence). This CDR3 contains 13 residues. Trimming shortened V by 1 base and J by 11 bases, and 14 bases separated the two germline ends. CDR3 region: CASSLGQLSGAFF. The CDR3 nucleotides read TGTGCCAGCAGCTTAGGGCAGCTGAGTGGGGCTTTCTTT.

This chain connects TRBV5-1 to TRBJ2-7, with 8 positions matching TRBD2. CDR3 length equals 16 residues. Germline trimming cut 0 bases from V and 5 bases from J; bases unmatched to any gene: 10. CDR1 and CDR2 (germline): SGHRS, YFSETQ. The CDR3 bases are TGCGCCAGCAGCTTGGGGACGCGCGGGGGGAGAAACGAGCAGTACGTC. The encoded protein is CASSLGTRGGRNEQYV.

This clonotype was picked up a small number of times. The chain couples TRBV19 to TRBJ2-5; maybe TRBD2 (5 bases). The CDR3 loop spans 13 amino acids. Trimming shortened V by 4 bases and J by 6 bases, and 12 bases separated the two germline ends. Germline V gene data show CDR1 as LNHDA and CDR2 as SQIVND (reference sequence). CDR3 nucleotides: TGTGCCAGTAGTAGTCTAGCCGGGCAGACCCAGTACTTC. This codes for CASSSLAGQTQYF.

This clonotype appeared many times. CDR3 residues: CASSIPWQGRKSGYTF. The CDR3 region has the DNA TGTGCCAGTAGTATACCGTGGCAGGGGCGAAAGTCTGGCTACACCTTC. The V call is TRBV19, the J call TRBJ1-2; possibly TRBD1 for D (6 bases). CDR1 LNHDA and CDR2 SQIVND come from the germline V gene (reference sequence). Deletions cut 2 bases from V and 7 bases from J, with 20 bases between. The CDR3 extends over 16 amino acids.

This clonotype was seen at least ten times. The V call is TRBV7-2, the J call TRBJ1-5; D is uncertain. This CDR3 region has 14 residues. Germline CDR1 SGHTA, CDR2 FQGNSA. V was trimmed by 3 bases and J by 5 bases, leaving 11 bases between them. The CDR3 bases are TGTGCCAGCAGCTTTTACGGGAAATATCAGCCCCAGCATTTT. Translated, it gives CASSFYGKYQPQHF.

The chain uses TRBV5-1 and TRBJ1-1, with unresolved D. Germline values: CDR1 SGHRS, CDR2 YFSETQ. V was clipped by 5 bases and J by 0 bases, with 14 bases between them. The CDR3 is 15 residues long. CDR3 nucleotides: TGCGCCAGCAGTGTCATATCCCCAGTGAACACTGAAGCTTTCTTT. Amino acids: CASSVISPVNTEAFF.

This clonotype turned up a few times. The genes are TRBV4-3 and TRBJ2-1; D is perhaps TRBD1 (5 bases). This CDR3 spans 15 amino acids. CDR1 is LGHNA, CDR2 YSLEER, per germline. Trimming stripped 2 bases from V and 7 bases from J, with 15 bases between. CDR3 in DNA: TGCGCCAGCAGCCAATACAGGACCCTTGGTAATGAGCAGTTCTTC. The encoded protein is CASSQYRTLGNEQFF.

The rearrangement uses TRBV3-1 and TRBJ1-2, with 8 positions matching TRBD1. V shed 4 bases, J shed 1 base, and the junction held 11 bases outside the gene matches. This CDR3 has 17 residues. From germline, CDR1 is LGHDT and CDR2 YNNKEL (reference sequence). The CDR3 spells CASSRGTGARFNYGYTF. DNA for the CDR3: TGTGCCAGCAGCCGCGGGACAGGAGCCCGGTTTAACTATGGCTACACCTTC. Full variable domain (missing parts from reference TRBV3-1 and TRBJ1-2): DTAVSQTPKYLVTQMGNDKSIKCEQNLGHDTMYWYKQDSKKFLKIMFSYNNKELIINETVPNRFSPKSPDKAHLNLHINSLELGDSAVYFCASSRGTGARFNYGYTFGSGTRLTVV.

The genes are TRBV24-1 and TRBJ2-1; D is perhaps TRBD2 (7 bases). The CDR3 is made up of 15 amino acids. V was trimmed by 2 bases and J by 5 bases, leaving 12 bases between them. Germline V gene lookup returns CDR1 KGHDR and CDR2 SFDVKD. DNA of the CDR3: TGTGCCACCAGTGATTCGAGGGGGGGTGACAATGAGCAGTTCTTC. Its translation is CATSDSRGGDNEQFF.

This clonotype came up a few times. V and J are TRBV7-2 and TRBJ2-2, with unresolved D. CDR3 size: 15 residues. The V end was cut by 6 bases, the J end by 0 bases, with 11 bases between. Germline V gives CDR1 SGHTA, CDR2 FQGNSA. As DNA, the CDR3 is TGTGCCAGCAGGTCGAACCTCGCGAACACCGGGGAGCTGTTTTTT. It codes for CASRSNLANTGELFF.

The chain combines TRBV11-2 with TRBJ1-3, with 9 positions matching TRBD1. With 5 bases clipped from V and 4 bases from J, the junction kept 9 bases outside the gene matches. Germline V CDR1 and CDR2: SGHAT, FQNNGV. The length of the CDR3 is 16 residues. Here the CDR3 reads CASSEDRGYAGNTIYF. Written as DNA, the CDR3 is TGTGCCAGCAGCGAGGACAGGGGTTACGCAGGAAACACCATATATTTT.

The V gene is TRBV4-1, the J gene TRBJ1-1; D may be TRBD1 (6 bases). This CDR3 region has 17 residues. V was shortened by 1 base and J by 1 base, with 16 bases between the two germline ends. The germline gives CDR1 MGHRA, CDR2 YSYEKL. The CDR3 region has the DNA TGCGCCAGCAGCCAAGGGCCCCGACAGGCCGGGAACACTGAAGCTTTCTTT. Its protein product is CASSQGPRQAGNTEAFF.

This chain links TRBV11-2 with TRBJ2-7, with D possibly TRBD2 on 6 matching bases. The V gene's germline CDR1 is SGHAT and CDR2 FQNNGV. V was clipped by 1 base and J by 4 bases, with 20 bases between them. The CDR3 consists of 17 residues. CDR3 residues: CASSLGLQWGEDYEQYF. Here the CDR3 DNA reads TGTGCCAGCAGCTTAGGCCTCCAGTGGGGGGAGGATTACGAGCAGTACTTC.